The 7 T cell receptor beta chains below were found in one sample sequenced in a study of T cells in narcolepsy. TCRdb's copy holds only in-frame clones and misses some; the assay was immunoSEQ multiplex PCR. Counted here are some 10,000 clones, approximately 70% occurring once; the ten biggest clones make up approximately 22%. Sequencing was done on a sample of CD45RA- memory CD8+ T cells from PBMCs. The receptors here all came from a human donor with narcolepsy.

The CDR3 coding sequence is TGCGCCAGCAGCCAAGATCCAGCGGGAGGAACTGCGGGTGAGCAGTTCTTC. It yields the protein CASSQDPAGGTAGEQFF. The rearrangement uses TRBV4-3 and TRBJ2-1; 9 positions match TRBD2. CDR1 is LGHNA and CDR2 is YSLEER in the germline V gene. Losses at the gene ends were 0 bases for V and 9 bases for J; bases not matched to a gene: 12. The CDR3 runs to 17 residues.

This sequence joins TRBV7-9 and TRBJ1-1, with D unclear. The germline gives CDR1 SEHNR, CDR2 FQNEAQ (reference sequence). CDR3 length: 11 residues. V gave up 5 bases and J gave up 4 bases, with 5 bases separating them. The DNA of the CDR3 is TGTGCCAGCAGCCCACTCACTGAAGCTTTCTTT. Translation: CASSPLTEAFF.

This clone was found a few times. V gene TRBV4-3 combines with J gene TRBJ2-1; tentatively, D is TRBD1 (5 bases). CDR1 and CDR2 from the germline V gene are LGHNA and YSLEER. V lost 1 base to trimming and J lost 8 bases, with 18 bases between them. This CDR3 has 16 residues. In DNA form, the CDR3 reads TGCGCCAGCAGCCAAGCGGTCCAGGGAATAGAGGATGAGCAGTTCTTC. The encoded protein is CASSQAVQGIEDEQFF.

The chain employs TRBV28 and TRBJ2-5; D not resolved. The germline V and J ends were trimmed by 3 bases and 0 bases, with 8 bases remaining between them. The CDR3 extends over 14 amino acids. CDR1 and CDR2 (germline): MDHEN, SYDVKM. CDR3 nucleotide sequence: TGTGCCAGCAGTTTGGGTCTGGACCAAGAGACCCAGTACTTC. It is translated as CASSLGLDQETQYF.

This chain links TRBV7-9 with TRBJ2-2; D not certain. There are 13 residues in the CDR3. With 3 bases removed from V and 8 bases from J, the gap between germline ends came to 10 bases. Germline CDR1 is SEHNR and CDR2 is FQNEAQ (reference sequence). The CDR3 loop is CASSFGDSGELFF. CDR3 nucleotide sequence: TGTGCCAGCAGCTTTGGGGATTCAGGGGAGCTGTTTTTT.

This clone was found a few times. The chain combines TRBV19 with TRBJ2-1; 9 nucleotides line up with TRBD2. V trimming: 9 bases; J trimming: 8 bases; junction bases outside the gene matches: 8. The V gene's germline CDR1 is LNHDA and CDR2 SQIVND (reference sequence). CDR3 length: 13 amino acids. The CDR3 DNA reads TGTGCCAGCTCGTCAGCGGGAGGTTATGAGCAGTTCTTC. Protein: CASSSAGGYEQFF.

The V gene is TRBV28, the J gene TRBJ2-3, with 7 bases matching TRBD2. The CDR3 runs to 15 residues. Unmatched junction bases numbered 9, after V lost 5 bases and J lost 4 bases. CDR1 is MDHEN and CDR2 is SYDVKM in the germline V gene. The CDR3 sequence: CASSPLAPGADTQYF. CDR3 coding DNA: TGTGCCAGCAGTCCACTAGCGCCCGGAGCAGATACGCAGTATTTT.